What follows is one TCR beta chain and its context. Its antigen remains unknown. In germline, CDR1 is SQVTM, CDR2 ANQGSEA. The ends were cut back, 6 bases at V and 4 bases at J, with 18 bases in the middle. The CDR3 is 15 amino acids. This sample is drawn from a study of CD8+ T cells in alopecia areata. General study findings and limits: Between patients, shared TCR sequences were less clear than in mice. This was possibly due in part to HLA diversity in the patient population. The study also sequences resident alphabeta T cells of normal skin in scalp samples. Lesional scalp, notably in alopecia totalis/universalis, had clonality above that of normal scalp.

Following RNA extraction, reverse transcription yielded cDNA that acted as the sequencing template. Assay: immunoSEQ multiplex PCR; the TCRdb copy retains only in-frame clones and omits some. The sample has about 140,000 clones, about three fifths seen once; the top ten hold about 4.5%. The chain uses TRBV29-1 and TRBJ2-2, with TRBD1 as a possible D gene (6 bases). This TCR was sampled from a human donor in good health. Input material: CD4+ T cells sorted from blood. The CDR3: CSVKIGTTLTGELFF. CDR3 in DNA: TGCAGCGTGAAGATCGGGACAACCCTCACCGGGGAGCTGTTTTTT.